This TCR beta chain derives from a study of blood T cell repertoires in COVID-19. Study overall: From the United States, Italy and Spain came samples of acute and convalescent COVID-19.

Measured with immunoSEQ multiplex PCR; TCRdb has only the in-frame clones, and not every one. The table has about 65,000 clones, approximately 80% seen once; the top ten hold about 15%. Trimming stripped 2 bases from V and 7 bases from J, with 8 bases between. CDR3 size: 13 residues. The germline V gene has CDR1 SGHNT and CDR2 YENEEA. The sequence was collected from a man older than 75 with acute or convalescent COVID-19. Sequenced sample: peripheral blood. The chain combines TRBV11-3 with TRBJ2-2, with D hard to call. CDR3 protein: CASSLMAGGELFF. DNA for the CDR3: TGTGCCAGCAGCTTAATGGCAGGCGGGGAGCTGTTTTTT.